This record concerns one T cell receptor (beta chain) sequence. This clone has a single count. Its recognized antigen is unknown. The junction departs from the called germline gene at one end, perhaps through a read error. These data belong to a study of blood T cell repertoires in COVID-19 (dated by TCRdb to 2018 to 2020). Looking at the study overall: Samples from collaborators originated in the United States, Italy and Spain and spanned both the acute and convalescent phases of COVID-19. A de-identified subject ID, COVID-19 status, age in years and sex were almost always included in the sample metadata. The material from the prospective study consisted of cDNA or gDNA derived from T cells, B-cell-depleted T cells, or PBMCs. The samples were drawn from the first 160 participants of the ongoing ImmuneRACE study and from 1,200 or so subjects provided by 6 global collaborators. Where available, HLA class I and class II types were obtained from metadata supplied by the sample provider rather than from assay-based typing. The repertoires were released in a freely available public database meant as a resource for research on the immune response to SARS-CoV-2. The dataset comprised deeply sampled blood TCRbeta repertoires from subjects exposed to, actively infected with, or recovered from COVID-19. Study-level results and caveats: Clinical and demographic metadata were provided uncurated, with the amount varying by source and participant.

In Seattle, one collaborating source enrolled patients while the infection was active and tracked those patients longitudinally over the course of disease. Collaborating institutions collected whole blood in K2EDTA tubes following their own protocols. For TCRbeta analysis, collaborators shipped samples as frozen whole blood, isolated PBMCs, or DNA extracted from either of those sample types. From the cysteine through the phenylalanine, the CDR3 covers 14 amino acids. The retained sequence is limited to the CDR3, 42 bases, with the frame set at the first base. Reading the germline V gene gives CDR1 SNHLY and CDR2 FYNNEI. TCRbeta CDR3 regions were amplified from genomic DNA using the immunoSEQ Assay, a bias-controlled multiplex PCR. The study's processing was this. The number of nucleated cells in each sample was estimated from the amplification of reference gene primers within the assay. To quantify the absolute abundance of each unique TCRbeta CDR3 rearrangement, sequence reads were collapsed and filtered. Productive Simpson clonality was computed per sample as the square root of Simpson's diversity index over productive rearrangements. TCRdb stores this immuneACCESS table with in-frame sequences only. Part of the clones is absent; in the studies checked, under half of the shortfall reflects unresolved V genes, and no reason is known for the rest. For V, J and clone size, that table is used; D and trimming come from the DNA. Recorded for this sample are around 270,000 clones; more than 85% of them occurred a single time. 2.6% of the sample goes to the ten largest clones.

The V and J genes are TRBV2 and TRBJ2-7, with 8 central nucleotides matching TRBD1. The receptor was isolated from a person between 18 and 35 years old with COVID-19, enrolled during active disease. The sequencing input was peripheral blood. The CDR3 amino acid sequence is: CASSYGQGSHEQYF. The DNA sequence reads TGTGCCAGCAGCTACGGACAGGGCTCCCACGAGCAGTACTTC.